Below, 10 T cell receptor beta chains from the same sample are listed, as sequenced in a study of T cells after yellow fever vaccination. MiXCR was run by TCRdb on the 5' RACE reads, yielding one entry per CDR3 protein. The sample comprises around 200,000 distinct CDR3 sequences, approximately 10% of which are singletons, and 35% to 40% rests with the top ten. Here the sequenced sample was CD8+ T cells sorted from PBMCs, taken 15 days after the yellow fever booster vaccination. The receptors derive from a man younger than 35 who received the YFV17D yellow fever vaccine.

The rearrangement links TRBV14 to TRBJ1-2, with D tentatively TRBD1 (5 bases). The germline CDR1 and CDR2 sequences are SGHDN and FVKESK. The germline V and J ends were trimmed by 4 bases and 4 bases, with 13 bases remaining between them. The length of the CDR3 is 14 residues. This CDR3 is CASSPGGAFYGYTF. Written as DNA, the CDR3 is TGTGCCAGCAGCCCCGGCGGGGCCTTCTATGGCTACACCTTC. The variable domain in full, completed from reference TRBV14 and TRBJ1-2, reads EAGVTQFPSHSVIEKGQTVTLRCDPISGHDNLYWYRRVMGKEIKFLLHFVKESKQDESGMPNNRFLAERTGGTYSTLKVQPAELEDSGVYFCASSPGGAFYGYTFGSGTRLTVV.

This clonotype was picked up many times. One junction end does not reproduce the germline sequence, and a read error may be involved. The chain joins TRBV4-2 to TRBJ2-3; tentative D call: TRBD2 (5 bases). The germline gives CDR1 LGHNA, CDR2 YNFKEQ. The CDR3 contains 16 residues. The CDR3, as DNA: TGCGCCAGCAGCCAGGATTTAGCGCATGGCACAGATACGCAGTATTTT. As protein: CASSQDLAHGTDTQYF.

This clonotype was seen a few times. The chain links TRBV9 to TRBJ1-2; D may be TRBD1 (5 bases). CDR3 length: 16 amino acids. Germline V gene data show CDR1 as SGDLS and CDR2 as YYNGEE. V lost 5 bases, J lost 2 bases, and 19 bases lay in between. The CDR3 nucleotides read TGTGCCAGCAGTGTCTCCCGGGACCGCAACAACTATGGCTACACCTTC. This encodes CASSVSRDRNNYGYTF.

CDR3 amino acids: CASSLAGISGVEQYF. The CDR3 DNA is TGCGCCAGCAGCTTGGCCGGTATTAGCGGGGTCGAGCAGTACTTC. The chain combines TRBV5-1 with TRBJ2-7; TRBD2 aligns across 8 bases. Germline V CDR1 and CDR2: SGHRS, YFSETQ. V dropped 0 bases and J dropped 6; count of bases not matched to a gene: 8. The CDR3 is made up of 15 amino acids.

This clonotype was observed a few times. CDR3 in DNA: TGTGCCAGCAGCTTACTAACTAGCGGGGGGTTGGATGAGCAGTTCTTC. Amino acids: CASSLLTSGGLDEQFF. The chain is built from TRBV7-9 and TRBJ2-1, with TRBD2 matching over 12 bases. The germline V gene encodes CDR1 SEHNR and CDR2 FQNEAQ (reference sequence). CDR3 length: 16 residues. V lost 2 bases to trimming and J lost 8 bases; unmatched junction nucleotides: 7.

The chain carries TRBV27 and TRBJ1-5; D gene uncertain. CDR1 MNHEY and CDR2 SMNVEV come from the germline V gene (reference sequence). V was clipped by 6 bases and J by 9 bases, with 15 bases between them. The CDR3 length is 13 residues. The CDR3 loop reads CASRDRFSGPQHF. The CDR3 nucleotides read TGTGCCAGCAGAGACCGGTTCTCGGGGCCCCAGCATTTT.

The table lists this clonotype with many counts. The V and J genes are TRBV2 and TRBJ1-1; no clear D. This CDR3 has 12 amino acids. Germline CDR1 and CDR2: SNHLY and FYNNEI. V lost 8 bases, J lost 4 bases, and 11 bases lay in between. The CDR3 sequence: CASRYGITEAFF. Written as DNA, the CDR3 is TGTGCCAGCCGATACGGGATCACTGAAGCTTTCTTT.

The chain recombines TRBV5-8 with TRBJ2-3; either TRBD1 or TRBD2 may fit D (5 bases each). The germline CDR1 and CDR2 sequences are SGHTS and YDEGEE. The CDR3 spans 18 residues. V was shortened by 2 bases and J by 3 bases, with 22 bases between the two germline ends. The CDR3 reads CASSFRTQAGEGTDTQYF. The CDR3 DNA is TGTGCCAGCAGCTTCCGTACACAGGCCGGAGAGGGGACAGATACGCAGTATTTT.

The chain employs TRBV4-1 and TRBJ2-3; D is possibly TRBD2 (5 bases). This CDR3 comprises 16 residues. Trimming removed 0 bases from V and 0 bases from J, with 10 bases in between. In germline, CDR1 is MGHRA, CDR2 YSYEKL. The CDR3 nucleotides read TGCGCCAGCAGCCAAGAGACTACCAGTAGCACAGATACGCAGTATTTT. It codes for CASSQETTSSTDTQYF.

This chain uses TRBV2 with TRBJ2-7; D is possibly TRBD1 (6 bases). The CDR3 sequence is 14 residues long. With 4 bases removed from V and 1 base from J, the gap between germline ends came to 11 bases. Germline lookup yields CDR1 SNHLY and CDR2 FYNNEI. CDR3 bases: TGTGCCAGCAGTGGGGAAACAGGGTCCTACGAGCAGTACTTC. This gives the protein CASSGETGSYEQYF.